The entry below describes one TCR beta chain. This sample was taken from a study of blood T cell repertoires in COVID-19. Sequencing used immunoSEQ multiplex PCR; TCRdb keeps in-frame clones, though not all of them. The sample contains fewer than 55,000 clones, 88% of which appear only once. The ends lost 6 bases at V and 6 bases at J; junction bases unmatched: 7. This CDR3 region has 14 residues. Germline V gene lookup returns CDR1 MNHEY and CDR2 SMNVEV (reference sequence). What was sequenced was peripheral blood. The rearrangement uses TRBV27 and TRBJ2-1; 8 nucleotides align to TRBD1. This sequence was found in a man in his fifties or sixties with active COVID-19. This chain's CDR3 is CASSMTGVGNEQFF. The CDR3 DNA reads as TGTGCCAGCAGCATGACAGGGGTTGGCAATGAGCAGTTCTTC.